This entry lists 21 T cell receptor beta chains sequenced from one sample in a study of stem cell transplantation in POMP-related autoinflammatory disease. Assay used: immunoSEQ multiplex PCR; TCRdb lists only in-frame clones, some missing. The sample yields roughly 70,000 clones, approximately 91% seen once. This material consisted of CD4+ T cells from PBMCs, taken after stem cell transplantation. Receptors were obtained from a human patient with POMP-related autoinflammation and immune dysregulation (PRAID). Part of the T cell pool may stem from the graft donor.

This clone has a single count. The V call is TRBV29-1, the J call TRBJ2-5; D call uncertain. V lost 3 bases, J lost 2 bases, and 10 bases lay in between. This CDR3 spans 13 amino acids. CDR1 and CDR2 (germline): SQVTM, ANQGSEA. DNA for the CDR3: TGCAGCGTTGAGGTGGCAGCTCAAGAGACCCAGTACTTC. It yields the protein CSVEVAAQETQYF.

CDR3 sequence: CASSSDSLGTEAFF. CDR3 bases: TGCGCCAGCAGCTCCGACTCCCTGGGCACTGAAGCTTTCTTT. This chain uses TRBV5-1 with TRBJ1-1; D unresolved. The CDR3 consists of 14 residues. V lost 3 bases and J 4 bases, leaving 13 bases between the germline ends. Germline CDR1 reads SGHRS; CDR2 reads YFSETQ.

This clone occurred once. The chain employs TRBV3-1 (or the pseudogene TRBV3-2) and TRBJ1-2; D is possibly TRBD1 (6 bases). CDR1 is LGHDT and CDR2 is YNNKEL in the germline V gene (reference sequence). The CDR3 covers 12 residues. Trimming left V 1 base short and J 8 bases short, with 8 bases between. CDR3 nucleotide sequence: TGTGCCAGCAGCCAAGCCGACAGGGGCTACACCTTC. Amino acids: CASSQADRGYTF.

In DNA form, the CDR3 reads TGTGCCAGCAGTGAATGGGGACAGGGGAATCAGCCCCAGCATTTT. It translates to CASSEWGQGNQPQHF. The rearrangement joins TRBV2 to TRBJ1-5; 10 bases agree with TRBD1. V lost 2 bases and J lost 4; bases outside the gene matches: 2. In germline, CDR1 is SNHLY, CDR2 FYNNEI. This CDR3 is 15 amino acids long.

The chain carries TRBV24-1 and TRBJ1-2; 7 bases agree with TRBD1. The CDR3 covers 16 residues. From germline, CDR1 is KGHDR and CDR2 SFDVKD. Trimming removed 4 bases from V and 3 bases from J; junction bases left unmatched: 10. CDR3 bases: TGTGCCACCAGTGACCGGACAGGTCCAGGGGACTATGGCTACACCTTC. Amino acids: CATSDRTGPGDYGYTF.

The gene calls are TRBV6-5 and TRBJ1-4; D is unclear. Trimming took 8 bases from V and 8 from J, leaving 15 bases between them. Germline lookup yields CDR1 MNHEY and CDR2 SVGAGI. There are 13 residues in the CDR3. CDR3 DNA sequence: TGTGCCAGCGGCAGGAAACTGCGGGAAAAACTGTTTTTT. Protein product: CASGRKLREKLFF.

The CDR3 loop reads CASSLHTSASTDTQYF. The CDR3 DNA sequence: TGTGCCAGCAGTTTGCATACTAGCGCTTCCACAGATACGCAGTATTTT. This chain connects TRBV28 to TRBJ2-3; TRBD2 aligns across 7 bases. V shed 3 bases and J 2 bases; nucleotides not matched to a gene: 8. Germline lookup yields CDR1 MDHEN and CDR2 SYDVKM. This CDR3 spans 16 amino acids.

This chain links TRBV7-9 with TRBJ1-1; 11 bases agree with TRBD1. The CDR3 has 18 residues. Trimming cost V 0 bases and J 4 bases; bases outside gene matches: 10. The V gene's germline CDR1 is SEHNR and CDR2 FQNEAQ (reference sequence). CDR3 sequence: CASSLALGQGVEATEAFF. The CDR3 DNA sequence: TGTGCCAGCAGCTTAGCGCTGGGACAGGGGGTAGAGGCCACTGAAGCTTTCTTT.

This CDR3 reads CASSLALGPSTDTQYF. The CDR3, as DNA: TGTGCCAGCAGCTTAGCGCTAGGCCCGAGCACAGATACGCAGTATTTT. The chain combines TRBV7-9 with TRBJ2-3; D gene uncertain. V lost 0 bases, J lost 0 bases, and 10 bases lay in between. CDR3 length: 16 residues. Per the germline V gene, CDR1 is SEHNR and CDR2 is FQNEAQ (reference sequence).

V usage is TRBV5-5 and J usage is TRBJ2-3, with D uncertain. The CDR3 totals 14 residues. Germline CDR1 SGHKS, CDR2 YYEKEE (reference sequence). Trimming cost V 0 bases and J 6 bases, with 11 bases left between them. CDR3 in DNA: TGTGCCAGCAGCTTGGGTGTCGGACGGGATACGCAGTATTTT. Amino acids: CASSLGVGRDTQYF.

This chain connects TRBV15 to TRBJ2-7; no reliable D call. Germline V CDR1 and CDR2: LNHNV, YYDKDF (reference sequence). This CDR3 is 13 amino acids long. Trimming stripped 0 bases from V and 12 bases from J, with 15 bases between. In DNA, the CDR3 is TGTGCCACCAGCAGAGAGCGGAACACAGTTCGGTACGTC. It codes for CATSRERNTVRYV.

The count of this clone is one. The genes are TRBV21-1 and TRBJ1-2. TRBV21-1 is classified as a pseudogene. The CDR3 consists of 14 residues. This chain's CDR3 is CASSRRQRGYGYTF. As DNA, the CDR3 is TGTGCCAGCAGCCGTCGACAGAGGGGCTATGGCTACACCTTC.

V is TRBV5-1 and J is TRBJ2-3; D unresolved. The CDR3 consists of 15 residues. Germline lookup yields CDR1 SGHRS and CDR2 YFSETQ. Trimming took off 4 bases at V and 0 bases at J, with 12 bases between the two ends. The CDR3 here is CASSPVQTSTDTQYF. CDR3 DNA: TGCGCCAGCAGCCCTGTACAGACTAGCACAGATACGCAGTATTTT.

V usage is TRBV9 and J usage is TRBJ1-1; D not resolved. CDR1 and CDR2 (germline): SGDLS, YYNGEE. The V gene lost 1 base and the J gene lost 2 bases, with 12 bases spanning the gap. There are 15 residues in the CDR3. The CDR3 sequence: CASSVTYEINTEAFF. Here the CDR3 DNA reads TGTGCCAGCAGCGTAACCTACGAGATTAACACTGAAGCTTTCTTT.

The chain recombines TRBV6-5 with TRBJ2-5; 8 bases align to TRBD1. The CDR3 covers 13 residues. Trimming cost V 6 bases and J 4 bases; bases outside gene matches: 4. Germline V CDR1 and CDR2: MNHEY, SVGAGI. The CDR3 protein is CASRGQGRETQYF. CDR3 nucleotide sequence: TGTGCCAGCAGAGGACAGGGAAGAGAGACCCAGTACTTC.

This clone was seen only once. The chain joins TRBV10-3 to TRBJ2-7, with TRBD2 identical over 12 bases. CDR1 and CDR2 from the germline V gene are ENHRY and SYGVKD. V was pared by 10 bases and J by 5 bases, with 6 bases of the junction left unmatched. The CDR3 contains 13 residues. CDR3 bases: TGTGCCACCGGACTAGCGGGAAGCCACGAGCAGTACTTC. Encoded protein: CATGLAGSHEQYF.

The V call is TRBV2, the J call TRBJ1-6, with TRBD1 matching over 8 bases. Looked up from germline, CDR1 is SNHLY and CDR2 is FYNNEI. The trim removed 5 bases at V and 6 bases at J, leaving 12 bases unmatched. The CDR3 is 17 amino acids. The CDR3: CASSHLPGQAFNSPLHF. As DNA, the CDR3 is TGTGCCAGCAGTCACCTCCCGGGACAGGCCTTTAATTCACCCCTCCACTTT.

The rearrangement links TRBV28 to TRBJ2-7; 15 bases line up with TRBD2. The CDR3 consists of 15 residues. The trim removed 5 bases at V and 8 bases at J, leaving 7 bases unmatched. In germline, CDR1 is MDHEN, CDR2 SYDVKM. CDR3 region: CASSPGLAGGSKQYF. The DNA for the CDR3 is TGTGCCAGCAGTCCGGGACTAGCGGGAGGTTCCAAGCAGTACTTC.

The rearrangement uses TRBV25-1 and TRBJ2-5; D perhaps matches TRBD2 (5 bases). The CDR3 loop spans 15 amino acids. Deletions cut 5 bases from V and 5 bases from J, with 18 bases between. Looked up from germline, CDR1 is MGHDK and CDR2 is SYGVNS. This CDR3 is CASSPPFTRKETQYF. DNA for the CDR3: TGTGCCAGCAGTCCTCCCTTCACTAGGAAGGAGACCCAGTACTTC.

CDR3: CASSDWGSVNEKLFF. As DNA, the CDR3 is TGCGCCAGCAGTGATTGGGGTTCCGTAAATGAAAAACTGTTTTTT. The V and J genes are TRBV10-2 and TRBJ1-4; D is undetermined. CDR1 and CDR2 (germline): WSHSY, SAAADI. The V gene lost 3 bases and the J gene lost 5 bases, with 13 bases spanning the gap. CDR3 size: 15 residues.

The chain is built from TRBV6-2 or TRBV6-3 and TRBJ1-1, with D hard to call. This CDR3 contains 12 residues. The V gene lost 6 bases and the J gene lost 3 bases, with 8 bases spanning the gap. Germline-derived CDR1 and CDR2 are MNHEY and SVGEGT. CDR3 coding DNA: TGTGCCAGCAGCGAGATTGACACTGAAGCTTTCTTT. Protein sequence: CASSEIDTEAFF.